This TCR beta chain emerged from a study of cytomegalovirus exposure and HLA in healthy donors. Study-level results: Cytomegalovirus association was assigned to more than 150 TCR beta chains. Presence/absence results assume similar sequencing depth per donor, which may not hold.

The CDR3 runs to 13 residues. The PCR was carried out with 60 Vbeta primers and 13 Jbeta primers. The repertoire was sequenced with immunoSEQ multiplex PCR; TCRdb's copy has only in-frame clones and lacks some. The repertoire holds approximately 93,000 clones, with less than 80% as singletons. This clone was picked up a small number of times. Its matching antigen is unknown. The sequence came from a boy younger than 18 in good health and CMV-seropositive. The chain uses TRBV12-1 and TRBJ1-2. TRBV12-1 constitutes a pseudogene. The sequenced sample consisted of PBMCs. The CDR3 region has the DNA TGTGCCAGCAGCCCGGACGGACTCTATGGCTACACCTTC. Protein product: CASSPDGLYGYTF.